This T cell receptor (beta chain) stems from a study of cytomegalovirus exposure and HLA in healthy donors. The CDR3 consists of 15 residues. In germline, CDR1 is ENHRY, CDR2 SYGVKD. V lost 2 bases and J lost 15; bases outside the gene matches: 12. Study observations and caveats: Using the classifier, cytomegalovirus status was reportedly diagnosed with high specificity and sensitivity. A later analysis reported that several of the most significant clusters appeared to be linked to common viral pathogens, among them Epstein-Barr virus. Reports indicate that TCR beta sequences accurately predicted the HLA-A and HLA-B alleles of most subjects. Association of fewer than 20,000 TCR beta sequences with HLA alleles was found at 0.05 false discovery rate in a later analysis.

13 Jbeta primers and 60 Vbeta primers were used for the PCR. Assay: immunoSEQ multiplex PCR; the TCRdb copy retains only in-frame clones and omits some. The table records around 75,000 clones, about 78% of them present only once. Concerning this clone itself: What it binds is not known.

The sequence came from a man younger than 35 in good health and CMV-seronegative. The chain combines TRBV10-3 with TRBJ2-1, with 11 bases fitting TRBD2. Sequencing was done on a sample of PBMCs. This chain's CDR3 is CAISETSGGPLLPFF. CDR3 bases: TGTGCCATCAGTGAGACTAGCGGGGGCCCTCTATTGCCGTTCTTC.